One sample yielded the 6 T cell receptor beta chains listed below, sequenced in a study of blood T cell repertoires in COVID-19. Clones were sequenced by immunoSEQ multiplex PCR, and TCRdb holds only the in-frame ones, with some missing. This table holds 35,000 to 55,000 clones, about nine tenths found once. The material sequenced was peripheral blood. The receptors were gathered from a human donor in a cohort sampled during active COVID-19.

The CDR3 here is CASSISGTHNQPQHF. The DNA of the CDR3 is TGTGCCAGTAGTATTTCCGGGACACATAATCAGCCCCAGCATTTT. The chain links TRBV19 to TRBJ1-5; weak D call: TRBD1 (6 bases). V dropped 3 bases and J dropped 4 bases, with 13 bases sitting between them. This CDR3 region has 15 residues. CDR1 is LNHDA and CDR2 is SQIVND in the germline V gene (reference sequence). Variable domain in full (rest from reference TRBV19 and TRBJ1-5): DGGITQSPKYLFRKEGQNVTLSCEQNLNHDAMYWYRQDPGQGLRLIYYSQIVNDFQKGDIAEGYSVSREKKESFPLTVTSAQKNPTAFYLCASSISGTHNQPQHFGDGTRLSIL.

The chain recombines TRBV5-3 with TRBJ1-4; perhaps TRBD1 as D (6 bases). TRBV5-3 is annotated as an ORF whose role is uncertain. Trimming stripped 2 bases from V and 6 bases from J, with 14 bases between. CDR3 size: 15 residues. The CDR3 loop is CARSFPGQDDEKLFF. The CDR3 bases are TGTGCCAGAAGCTTCCCGGGACAAGATGATGAAAAACTGTTTTTT.

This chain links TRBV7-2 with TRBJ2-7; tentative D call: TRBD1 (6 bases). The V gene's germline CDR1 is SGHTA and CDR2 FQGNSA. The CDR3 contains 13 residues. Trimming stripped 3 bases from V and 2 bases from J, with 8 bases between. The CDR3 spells CASSLGATYEQYF. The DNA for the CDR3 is TGTGCCAGCAGCTTGGGGGCCACCTACGAGCAGTACTTC.

CDR3 in DNA: TGTGCCAGCAGCTTAGACATGGGGGCGAGACAGCCCCAGCATTTT. Translation: CASSLDMGARQPQHF. V and J are TRBV7-2 and TRBJ1-5, with D possibly matching TRBD1 (6 bases). CDR1 SGHTA and CDR2 FQGNSA come from the germline V gene. The ends were cut back, 1 base at V and 7 bases at J, with 14 bases in the middle. The CDR3 totals 15 residues.

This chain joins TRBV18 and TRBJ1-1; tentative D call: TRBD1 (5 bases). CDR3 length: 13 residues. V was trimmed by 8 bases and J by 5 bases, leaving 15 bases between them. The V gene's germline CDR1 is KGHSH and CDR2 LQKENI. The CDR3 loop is CASNDVRGTEAFF. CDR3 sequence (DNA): TGTGCCAGCAACGACGTCCGGGGGACTGAAGCTTTCTTT.

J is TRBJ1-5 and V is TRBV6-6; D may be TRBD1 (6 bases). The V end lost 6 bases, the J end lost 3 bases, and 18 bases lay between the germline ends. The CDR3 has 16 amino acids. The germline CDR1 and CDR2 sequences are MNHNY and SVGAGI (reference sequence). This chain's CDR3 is CASSLMGAGNNQPQHF. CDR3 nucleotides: TGTGCCAGCAGCCTCATGGGGGCAGGGAACAATCAGCCCCAGCATTTT.